The sequence of this T cell receptor (beta chain) was determined in a study of cytomegalovirus exposure and HLA in healthy donors (dated by TCRdb to about 2017). Regarding the study in general: The approximately 710 repertoires of the first cohort and the approximately 130 validation repertoires were produced on the same platform, according to a later analysis. The study aimed to test whether signatures of past pathogen exposure could be identified by cataloging public T cell receptors. A separate validation cohort of 100 to 150 different subjects was used in addition to the 666-subject first cohort. To predict cytomegalovirus infection status, the study brought together high-throughput TCR immunosequencing, statistical association of individual TCRs with disease status, and machine learning.

Turning to this clone: The antigen it binds to is not known. No base quality values were provided; no much bigger clone lies one nucleotide off.

The CDR1 and CDR2 encoded by the germline V gene are SGHDT and YYEEEE. Unmatched junction bases come to 9, with V trimmed by 4 bases and J by 2 bases. The CDR3 starts with the cysteine, ends with the phenylalanine, and has 18 residues. CDR3 DNA is the only sequence kept; it has 54 bases, read in frame from the first base. Separate from the roughly 660-subject first cohort, the validation cohort of 95 to 150 subjects was the group to which the donors belonged. Library creation used the immunoSEQ multiplex PCR assay. Processing in the source paper ran as follows. A statistical classification framework was built to diagnose cytomegalovirus status from the catalog of TCR beta chain sequences. TCRdb re-hosts the immuneACCESS table, in-frame sequences only. Its copies lack some clones; in the studies checked, an unresolved V gene accounts for under half of them, and the cause for the rest is not known. The D gene and trimming were derived from the DNA, and the V and J assignments and clone size from that table. The table for this sample lists about 130,000 clones; roughly 89% of them were counted only once. Of the sample, about 2% falls within the top ten clones.

Summary of the overall study and its limitations: Across donors, most TCR sequences were observed very rarely, whereas some public TCRs were present in many individuals. Of the cluster scores, 85% to 95% were above 0 in a later analysis, which found that TCRs clustered in the first cohort also tended to co-occur in the roughly 130 validation repertoires. All 120 repertoires were used to score co-occurrence in the validation cohort in a later analysis, because that analysis had no HLA typing for the cohort. Three of the identified cytomegalovirus-associated TCR beta chains were confirmed in vitro to be specific for cytomegalovirus antigens. The authors suggested that the approach could potentially be generalized to other disease states and immunological phenotypes. A total of 150 to 200 TCR beta chains were listed by the study as associated with cytomegalovirus. The classifier was reported to diagnose cytomegalovirus status with high specificity and sensitivity in both the original and validation cohorts.

This chain is built from TRBV5-6 and TRBJ2-1, and 13 bases in between align with TRBD2. Material for sequencing was PBMCs. The source is a woman between 18 and 29 years old in good health and CMV-seronegative. The DNA reads as follows: TGTGCCAGCAGCCCCGGGACTAGCGGGAATCGGCCCTACAATGAGCAGTTCTTC. This yields the protein CASSPGTSGNRPYNEQFF.